This TCR beta chain was identified during a study of radiation and T cells in renal cell carcinoma. The sample's time point: blood 4 weeks post-SBRT, at nephrectomy. Regarding treatment: 15 Gy SBRT to primary tumor, nephrectomy 4 weeks later. Nephrectomy followed 15 Gy stereotactic body radiation by 4 weeks. Radiation-treated patients gave blood at baseline, week 2 and week 4. Produced via immunoSEQ multiplex PCR; TCRdb's table is partial and in-frame only. The table includes around 99,000 clones, 75% to 85% detected once. As for this clone: Its antigen is not known.

Findings of the study overall: Top tumor clonotypes rose in blood 2 weeks post-radiation, then contracted.

CDR1 and CDR2 from the germline V gene are SGHRS and YFSETQ. Trimming removed 3 bases from V and 10 bases from J, with 16 bases in between. CDR3 length: 13 residues. The starting material was blood, obtained from a patient whose treatment included radiotherapy and nephrectomy. The TCR sequence derives from a man aged 55 to 70 with renal cell carcinoma. This chain uses TRBV5-1 with TRBJ2-5; tentative D call: TRBD1 (6 bases). The CDR3 here is CASSSGQFNGQYF. DNA for the CDR3: TGCGCCAGCAGCTCCGGACAGTTTAATGGCCAGTACTTC. The full variable domain, with the rest looked up from reference TRBV5-1 and TRBJ2-5, is KAGVTQTPRYLIKTRGQQVTLSCSPISGHRSVSWYQQTPGQGLQFLFEYFSETQRNKGNFPGRFSGRQFSNSRSEMNVSTLELGDSALYLCASSSGQFNGQYFGPGTRLLVL.